This T cell receptor (beta chain) is from a study of cytomegalovirus exposure and HLA in healthy donors. As regards this clone: The antigen is unknown.

TCRdb's table, derived via immunoSEQ multiplex PCR, lists solely in-frame clones and lacks some. The table records about 110,000 clones, approximately 85% of them present only once. The germline V gene encodes CDR1 SGHTA and CDR2 FQGNSA. There are 14 residues in the CDR3. The V end lost 4 bases, the J end lost 3 bases, and 9 bases lay between the germline ends. General observations from the study: In vitro assays verified that three CMV-associated chains recognized CMV antigens specifically. Cytomegalovirus status was reportedly diagnosed by the classifier with high specificity and sensitivity.

This TCR was recovered from a woman between 18 and 30 years old in good health and CMV-seronegative. Input material: PBMCs. The chain couples TRBV7-2 to TRBJ2-2; D unresolved. The CDR3 protein is CASSSGSYTGELFF. The CDR3 DNA follows: TGTGCCAGCAGCTCCGGGTCTTACACCGGGGAGCTGTTTTTT.